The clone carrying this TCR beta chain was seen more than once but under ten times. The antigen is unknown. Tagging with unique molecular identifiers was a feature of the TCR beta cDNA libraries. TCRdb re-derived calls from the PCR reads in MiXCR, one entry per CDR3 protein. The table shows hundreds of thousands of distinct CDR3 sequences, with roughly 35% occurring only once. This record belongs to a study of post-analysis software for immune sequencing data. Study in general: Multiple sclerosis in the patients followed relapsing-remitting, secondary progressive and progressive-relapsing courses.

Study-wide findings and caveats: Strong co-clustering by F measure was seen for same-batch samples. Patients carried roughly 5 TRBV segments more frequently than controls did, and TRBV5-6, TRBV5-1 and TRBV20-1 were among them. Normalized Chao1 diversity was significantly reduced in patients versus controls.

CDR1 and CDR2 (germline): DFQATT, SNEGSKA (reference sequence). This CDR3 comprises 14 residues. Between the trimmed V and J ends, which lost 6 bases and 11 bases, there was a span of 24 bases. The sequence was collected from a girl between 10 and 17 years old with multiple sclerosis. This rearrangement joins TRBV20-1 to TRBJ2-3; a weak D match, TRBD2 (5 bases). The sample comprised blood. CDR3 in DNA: TGCAGTGCACCATTAGCTAAGGGAGTGCATATGCAGTATTTT. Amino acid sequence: CSAPLAKGVHMQYF.